This T cell receptor (beta chain) comes out of a study of T cell responses to AZD1222 COVID-19 vaccine. This table comes from immunoSEQ multiplex PCR, and its TCRdb copy is limited to in-frame clones, with some not included. The sample yields about 120,000 clones, roughly 92% seen once. This clone was observed a few times. Germline lookup yields CDR1 MNHEY and CDR2 SMNVEV (reference sequence). The trim removed 2 bases at V and 3 bases at J, leaving 6 bases unmatched. There are 15 residues in the CDR3. The material sequenced was peripheral blood, taken 28 days after the second AZD1222 dose. The chain employs TRBV27 and TRBJ1-2; 7 bases fit TRBD1. This receptor was taken from an adult who received the AZD1222 COVID-19 vaccine. The CDR3 reads CASSLQGGRDYGYTF. The CDR3 DNA reads TGTGCCAGCAGTTTACAGGGGGGTCGGGACTATGGCTACACCTTC.